This T cell receptor (beta chain) was sequenced in a study of cytomegalovirus exposure and HLA in healthy donors. Study-wide background: Earlier sequencing of around 190 million T cells yielded fewer than 140 million unique TCR beta sequences. Findings of the study overall: While the bulk of TCR sequences proved rare, some public TCRs turned up in many donors. A later analysis reportedly found that, within productive TCRs, an Asian-associated ancestry cluster had fewer N-insertions than the mean observed across the roughly 700 donors. A prior analysis recorded that most TCR beta V segments were productive about 87% or about 30% of the time.

The PCR made use of 60 Vbeta and 13 Jbeta primers. Profiling relied on immunoSEQ multiplex PCR, and the TCRdb table lists in-frame clones only, not all of them. Of hundreds of thousands of clones in the sample, around 76% were seen once. A word on this clone: Antigen specificity is unknown.

This clonotype was obtained from a man aged 18 to 29 in good health and CMV-seronegative. Sequenced input: PBMCs.

CDR3: CASSLFRETYEQYF. As DNA, the CDR3 is TGTGCCAGCAGTTTATTCCGGGAAACCTACGAGCAGTACTTC. The chain recombines TRBV27 with TRBJ2-5; tentatively, D is TRBD2 (5 bases). The DNA end is more similar to TRBJ2-7, so the J call may be wrong. The germline CDR1 and CDR2 sequences are MNHEY and SMNVEV (reference sequence). There are 14 residues in the CDR3.